This TCR beta chain originates from a study of T cell clonotyping in hematopoietic cell transplantation (dated by TCRdb to about 2021). The study in broad terms: In the study, around 140 blood samples were gathered from 40 or so consecutive transplant recipients and their related donors. Patient recruitment ran from 2015 to early 2017, and follow-up continued until late 2020 or death. What the authors observed across the whole study: The sample size was limited, and because cells were not sorted, the contributions of CD4 and CD8 repertoires could not be separated. A decrease in recipient TCR diversity was observed after transplant, and a progressive increase in pathologically expanded clonotypes was seen from day 30 to day 180. Just a small fraction of recipient repertoires overlapped with donor repertoires, and more than 97% appeared de novo at the given depth. Broader TCR repertoire diversity after transplant was predicted by Inverse Simpson Index values from donors and from recipients before transplant.

The time point label here, explained by the study, means: 30 days after allo-HCT. Blood samples were obtained from recipients approximately 28 days before transplant and at days 30, 100 and 180 after transplant. Nuclei Lysis Solution was used to extract genomic DNA from fresh or cryopreserved unfractionated peripheral blood mononuclear cells. With the immunoSEQ assay, which is a bias-controlled multiplex PCR relying on V- and J-specific primers, TCR beta CDR3 regions were amplified from genomic DNA. In a second PCR step, the CDR3 amplicons were tagged with a proprietary barcode plus Illumina adapter sequences. An Illumina MiSeq instrument was used to sequence the CDR3 libraries. Under the source paper's analysis protocol: Export and quality control were performed with immunoSEQ Analyzer 3.0, and downstream analyses were performed with R Bioconductor and Immunarch. Only productive rearrangements in the normalized downsampled data set went into calculating the repertoire metrics. In the normalized cohort, clonotypes with more than 5 templates were defined as pathologically expanded. Repertoire diversity was measured with the Inverse Simpson Index. CMV-specificity analyses were carried out on the non-normalized data set to capture all clonotypes. TCRdb took over this immuneACCESS table, retaining in-frame rearrangements with V and J assigned. Such tables are incomplete; in checked studies, under half of the missing clones stem from an unresolved V gene, and the remainder is unexplained. That table furnishes V, J and clone size, whereas the DNA furnished D and trimming. This sample holds approximately 9,600 clones; roughly three quarters were observed only once. The biggest ten clones account for 8.5% of the sample.

Comment on this clone: This receptor's antigen is unknown. No much larger clonotype is one base removed from it; base qualities were not supplied.

Sequenced material: PBMCs, taken 30 days after allogeneic stem cell transplant. The receptor comes from a female patient in her thirties or forties who had an allogeneic stem cell transplant from a related donor, so T cells may come from the graft donor. Some clones in this sample may be carry-over from other donors' samples.

DNA sequence: TGTGCCAGTAGTATAGTGCAGAAGGCTAATTCACCCCTCCACTTT. Its amino acids are CASSIVQKANSPLHF. The rearranged chain carries TRBV19 and TRBJ1-6; the D gene cannot be resolved reliably. The germline V gene (reference sequence) provides CDR1 LNHDA and CDR2 SQIVND. V loses 1 base, J loses 6 bases, and the germline ends lie 10 bases apart. The CDR3 runs 15 residues from the cysteine to the phenylalanine. Of all the DNA, just the CDR3 is kept, 45 bases in frame from base 1. The full variable domain, with segments outside the CDR3 supplied by the reference TRBV19 and TRBJ1-6 proteins, appears as DGGITQSPKYLFRKEGQNVTLSCEQNLNHDAMYWYRQDPGQGLRLIYYSQIVNDFQKGDIAEGYSVSREKKESFPLTVTSAQKNPTAFYLCASSIVQKANSPLHFGNGTRLTVT.